What follows describes a single T cell receptor beta chain. Authors' data handling: It was from reference gene primer amplification that nucleated cell counts were estimated. TCRdb's table, derived via immunoSEQ multiplex PCR, lists solely in-frame clones and lacks some. The V and J calls and clone size were taken over from that table, and D and trimming were inferred from the DNA. In the table there are some 270,000 clones, about 90% of which are singletons. In assigning cohorts, the study relied on participant-reported clinical history. The CDR3 has 16 amino acids. V trimming: 0 bases; J trimming: 6 bases; junction bases outside the gene matches: 7. Germline lookup yields CDR1 LGHNA and CDR2 YNFKEQ. The sample is drawn from a study of blood T cell repertoires in COVID-19. Study-level information: The United States, Italy and Spain supplied acute and convalescent COVID-19 samples.

The V gene is TRBV4-2, the J gene TRBJ2-1, with 8 bases fitting TRBD2. Sequenced sample: PBMCs or T cells enriched from blood (not recorded which). The source is a woman in her 30s with acute COVID-19. CDR3 in amino acids: CASSQDRVAGSNEQFF. CDR3 nucleotides: TGTGCCAGCAGCCAAGATCGAGTAGCGGGAAGCAATGAGCAGTTCTTC.